The source of this T cell receptor (beta chain) is a study of beta chain features in type 1 diabetes. Points from the study as a whole: Type 1 diabetes patients had VDJ junctions that carried fewer insertions and more deletions. A potential influence of HLA type upon TCRB rearrangement remained unresolved herein.

The isolated RNA, all of it, was reverse transcribed, so expressed TCRB transcripts were what got sequenced. Samples of naive, central memory and regulatory T cells yielded a mean of approximately 3.9 million reads. Clones were read by immunoSEQ multiplex PCR, and TCRdb kept only the in-frame ones, dropping some. The table has some 410,000 clones, roughly an eighth seen once. This clone has only a few counts. Its antigen is still unknown. With 5 bases clipped from V and 0 bases from J, the junction kept 7 bases outside the gene matches. The CDR3 is made up of 16 amino acids. From germline, CDR1 is SGHTA and CDR2 FQGNSA.

This sequence was found in a woman aged 18-29 years in good health. This sequence joins TRBV7-2 and TRBJ2-7, with 10 positions matching TRBD2. The material sequenced was naive CD4+ T cells from blood. The chain's CDR3 is CASSATLAGDSYEQYF. The CDR3 DNA is TGTGCCAGCAGCGCAACCCTAGCGGGAGACTCCTACGAGCAGTACTTC.